This entry features one TCR beta chain sequence. What it recognizes is unknown. The entry originates in a study of blood T cells in healthy people across ages. The study, taken as a whole, reports: Estimated diversity that came from one million T cells was considered an underestimate.

Donors ranged from about 6 to 95 years old and were healthy Caucasians in Russia. PCR was performed a second time for roughly 7 to 11 cycles using a sample-barcoded 5' primer and a J-beta primer mix. Every single cDNA molecule received a tag from a template-switch adaptor with 12 random nucleotides. TCRdb analysed the 5' RACE reads with MiXCR anew, one entry per CDR3 protein. The top ten clones hold less than 20% of a sample with roughly 700,000 distinct CDR3 sequences, approximately 29% of them seen once. Material for sequencing was blood. The sequence derives from a woman older than 75 in good health.

Here the CDR3 reads CASSLDILRNSPLHF. Here the CDR3 DNA reads TGCGCCAGCAGCTTGGACATTTTGAGGAATTCACCCCTCCACTTT. V is TRBV5-1 and J is TRBJ1-6; D not resolved. The CDR3 runs 15 residues. Germline V CDR1 and CDR2: SGHRS, YFSETQ. Between the trimmed V and J ends, which lost 0 bases and 7 bases, there was a span of 11 bases.